These T cell receptor beta chains were read from a single sample in a study of blood T cell repertoires in COVID-19. Clones were sequenced by immunoSEQ multiplex PCR, and TCRdb holds only the in-frame ones, with some missing. The table includes 200,000 to 250,000 clones, 86% detected once. Sequencing was done on a sample of peripheral blood. These receptors were collected from a woman aged 50 to 65 with COVID-19, enrolled during active disease. Each CDR3 is given with its conserved first and last residue. Fields, in order: D gene, V gene, J gene, clone size, CDR3 DNA, CDR3 protein. A D gene is named only where the DNA matches it firmly. Clone size is not always given. Where it is, it says once, few, many or a class for expanded clones.

D: NA; V: TRBV28; J: TRBJ1-1; size: NA; DNA: TGTGCCAGCAGTTCCACAGGGTTTGCTTTCTTT; CDR3: CASSSTGFAFF
D: NA; V: TRBV28; J: TRBJ1-2; size: NA; DNA: TGTGCCAGCAGTTTGACTGTCGGGGGCTACACCTTC; CDR3: CASSLTVGGYTF
D: NA; V: TRBV6-5; J: TRBJ2-1; size: NA; DNA: TGTGCCAGCAGTTACGGGTTGGGAGCCCATGAGCAGTTCTTC; CDR3: CASSYGLGAHEQFF
D: TRBD1; V: TRBV5-6; J: TRBJ2-3; size: NA; DNA: TGTGCCAGCAGAGACACTTACCGGGACAGGGCCACAGATACGCAGTATTTT; CDR3: CASRDTYRDRATDTQYF
D: NA; V: TRBV10-2; J: TRBJ1-5; size: NA; DNA: TGCGCCAGCAGTGACCCTAGGGGGAGCAATCAGCCCCAGCATTTT; CDR3: CASSDPRGSNQPQHF
D: TRBD1; V: TRBV7-2; J: TRBJ1-2; size: NA; DNA: TGTGCCAGCAGCTTGTACAGGGGTAACTATGGCTACACCTTC; CDR3: CASSLYRGNYGYTF
D: TRBD2; V: TRBV7-8; J: TRBJ2-1; size: NA; DNA: TGTGCCAGCAGCATCGGACTAGCCCGACGATACAATGAGCAGTTCTTC; CDR3: CASSIGLARRYNEQFF
D: NA; V: TRBV5-4; J: TRBJ1-1; size: NA; DNA: TGTGCCAGCAGCTATACAGAGAACACTGAAGCTTTCTTT; CDR3: CASSYTENTEAFF
D: TRBD2; V: TRBV5-1; J: TRBJ2-2; size: NA; DNA: TGCGCCAGCAGCCAAGGACTAGCGGGGTCTCGCGGGTTCGCCGGGGAGCTGTTTTTT; CDR3: CASSQGLAGSRGFAGELFF
D: NA; V: TRBV12-5; J: TRBJ2-1; size: NA; DNA: TGTGCTAGTGGTTTGGTTCCCGGGGTAGATCCCAATGAGCAGTTCTTC; CDR3: CASGLVPGVDPNEQFF
D: TRBD1; V: TRBV30; J: TRBJ1-4; size: once; DNA: TGTGCCTGGAGTGTACCGACAGGGGTTGGTGAAAAACTGTTTTTT; CDR3: CAWSVPTGVGEKLFF
D: TRBD1; V: TRBV27; J: TRBJ1-5; size: NA; DNA: TGTGCCAGCAGTTCCCCGACGGACAGGGGCAGTCAGCCCCAGCATTTT; CDR3: CASSSPTDRGSQPQHF
D: TRBD2; V: TRBV3-1/TRBV3-2; J: TRBJ2-1; size: NA; DNA: TGTGCCAGCAGCCACACCGGGACTAGCGGGGGGGCGGGTGAGCAGTTCTTC; CDR3: CASSHTGTSGGAGEQFF
D: NA; V: TRBV5-1; J: TRBJ2-2; size: NA; DNA: TGCGCCAGCAGCTTGGTGTCTTCCGGGGAGCTGTTTTTT; CDR3: CASSLVSSGELFF
D: NA; V: TRBV2; J: TRBJ1-6; size: NA; DNA: TGTGCCAGCAGTGAAGAGCTGTCACCCCTCCACTTT; CDR3: CASSEELSPLHF
D: NA; V: TRBV6-5; J: TRBJ2-5; size: NA; DNA: TGTGCCAGCAGTTACTCGAGTAGAGGAGCCCAGTACTTC; CDR3: CASSYSSRGAQYF
D: NA; V: TRBV3-1/TRBV3-2; J: TRBJ1-4; size: NA; DNA: TGTGCCAGCAGCCAGATGGCCCGGGAGGGGGAAAAACTGTTTTTT; CDR3: CASSQMAREGEKLFF
D: TRBD1; V: TRBV7-3; J: TRBJ2-6; size: NA; DNA: TGTGCCAGCAGCTTAACGGGGACAGGGGGCGCTGGGGCCAACGTCCTGACTTTC; CDR3: CASSLTGTGGAGANVLTF
D: NA; V: TRBV30; J: TRBJ1-6; size: few; DNA: TGTGCCTGTCGTCGCGAATTTCTCCTCCACTTT; CDR3: CACRREFLLHF
D: TRBD1; V: TRBV7-9; J: TRBJ1-1; size: NA; DNA: TGTGCCAGCAGCCGAAACAGGGGACGGACTGAAGCTTTCTTT; CDR3: CASSRNRGRTEAFF
D: TRBD1; V: TRBV6-5; J: TRBJ1-6; size: once; DNA: TGTGCCAGCTGGAACCGGGACAGCTATAATTCACCCCTCCACTTT; CDR3: CASWNRDSYNSPLHF
D: NA; V: TRBV5-5; J: TRBJ1-4; size: NA; DNA: TGTGCCAGCAGCCCTTCCGGGAAGACTAATGAAAAACTGTTTTTT; CDR3: CASSPSGKTNEKLFF
D: TRBD2; V: TRBV11-3; J: TRBJ2-3; size: few; DNA: TGTGCCAGCAGCCCCGGGACTAGCGGGGGCTCTGCGCAGTATTTT; CDR3: CASSPGTSGGSAQYF
D: NA; V: TRBV6-5; J: TRBJ2-5; size: NA; DNA: TGTGCCACCCGATTGACAGGAGAAGAGACCCAGTACTTC; CDR3: CATRLTGEETQYF
D: TRBD1; V: TRBV7-8; J: TRBJ1-2; size: NA; DNA: TGTGCCAGCAGTTTTAGAAGGGGACAGGGGAAAGTTGGCTATGGCTACACCTTC; CDR3: CASSFRRGQGKVGYGYTF